A single TCR beta chain is shown here with its context. These data originate in a study of a mutant IDH1 vaccine in newly diagnosed glioma. Study at large: Treated patients, averaging around 40 years, were roughly 60% male and about 40% female. Most patients had radiochemotherapy with temozolomide before enrollment; others had one alone.

Germline V CDR1 and CDR2: SNHLY, FYNNEI. The V and J ends lost 3 bases and 3 bases respectively, with 14 bases between them. The CDR3 consists of 15 residues. Only in-frame clones appear in the TCRdb table, and some are missing; sequencing was by immunoSEQ multiplex PCR. The repertoire includes about 59,000 clones, 75% to 95% of them detected once, and around 2.5% sits in the top ten. As to time point: baseline, week 1 (first vaccination visit). Treatment defined: pre-vaccination baseline after standard-of-care therapy. Donors harbored newly found WHO grade 3 or 4 IDH1-mutant, ATRX-lost astrocytomas. The chain has TRBV2 and TRBJ1-2; D is perhaps TRBD1 (6 bases). The clonotype originates from a man aged 50 or older with glioma. Sequences were derived from PBMCs, sampled from a glioma patient treated with radiotherapy, temozolomide or both. In DNA form, the CDR3 reads TGTGCCAGCAGTGATGATCTGGGGGCGGACTATGGCTACACCTTC. This sequence encodes CASSDDLGADYGYTF.